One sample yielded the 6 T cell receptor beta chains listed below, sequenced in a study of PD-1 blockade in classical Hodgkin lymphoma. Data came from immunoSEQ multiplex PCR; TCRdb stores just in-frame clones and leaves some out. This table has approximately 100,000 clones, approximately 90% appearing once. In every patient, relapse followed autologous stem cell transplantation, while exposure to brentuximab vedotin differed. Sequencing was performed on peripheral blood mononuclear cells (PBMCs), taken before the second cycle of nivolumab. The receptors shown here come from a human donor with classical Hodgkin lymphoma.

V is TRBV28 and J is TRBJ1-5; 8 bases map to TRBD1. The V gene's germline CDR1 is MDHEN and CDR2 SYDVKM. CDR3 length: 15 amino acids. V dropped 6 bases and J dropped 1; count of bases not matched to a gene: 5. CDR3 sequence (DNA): TGTGCCAGCAGATGGGACAGGTTAAGCAATCAGCCCCAGCATTTT. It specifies CASRWDRLSNQPQHF.

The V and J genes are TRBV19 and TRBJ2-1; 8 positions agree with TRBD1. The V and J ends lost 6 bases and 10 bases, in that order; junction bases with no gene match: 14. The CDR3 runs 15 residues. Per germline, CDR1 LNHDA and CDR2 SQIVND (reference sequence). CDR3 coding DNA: TGTGCCAGTAGCCCTCCGAGACAGGGGATATGGGAGCAGTTCTTC. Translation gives CASSPPRQGIWEQFF.

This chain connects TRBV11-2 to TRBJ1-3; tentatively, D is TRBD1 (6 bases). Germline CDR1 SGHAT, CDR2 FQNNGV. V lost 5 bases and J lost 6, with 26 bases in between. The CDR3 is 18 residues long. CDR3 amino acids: CASSQLGVLGQRVNTIYF. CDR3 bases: TGTGCCAGCAGCCAGCTTGGAGTACTAGGACAGCGAGTAAACACCATATATTTT.

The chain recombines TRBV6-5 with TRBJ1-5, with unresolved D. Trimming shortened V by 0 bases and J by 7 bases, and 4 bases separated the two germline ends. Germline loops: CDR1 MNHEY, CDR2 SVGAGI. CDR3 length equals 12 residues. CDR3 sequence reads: CASSYSGQPQHF. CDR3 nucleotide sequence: TGTGCCAGCAGTTACTCGGGACAGCCCCAGCATTTT.

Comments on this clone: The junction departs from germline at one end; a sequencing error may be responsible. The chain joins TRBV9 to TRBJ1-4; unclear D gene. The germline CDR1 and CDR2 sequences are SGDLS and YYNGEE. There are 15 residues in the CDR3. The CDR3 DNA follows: TGTGTCAGCAGCGTAGGCTTGTTTGGTGGGGAAAAACTGTTTTTT. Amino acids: CVSSVGLFGGEKLFF. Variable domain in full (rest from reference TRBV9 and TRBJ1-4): DSGVTQTPKHLITATGQRVTLRCSPRSGDLSVYWYQQSLDQGLQFLIQYYNGEERAKGNILERFSAQQFPDLHSELNLSSLELGDSALYFCVSSVGLFGGEKLFFGSGTQLSVL.

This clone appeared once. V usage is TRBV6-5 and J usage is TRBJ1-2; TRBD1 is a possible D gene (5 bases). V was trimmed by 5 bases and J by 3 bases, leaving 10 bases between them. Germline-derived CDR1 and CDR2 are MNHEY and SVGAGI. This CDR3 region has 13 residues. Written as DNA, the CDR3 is TGTGCCAGCAGTCCCAGGGTATACTATGGCTACACCTTC. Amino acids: CASSPRVYYGYTF.